This T cell receptor (beta chain) was recovered during a study of persistence of HIV-infected CD4 T cells. To note about this clone: The antigen remains undetermined.

The libraries were made with immunoSEQ version 4 in survey mode. The data were produced by immunoSEQ multiplex PCR, yet TCRdb's version contains in-frame clones alone and is incomplete. The sample carries about 43,000 clones, roughly nine tenths recorded once. This nonspecific control used anti-CD3/anti-CD28 bead stimulation of CD4+ T cells. Sorting selected CD4+ T cells upregulating both CD40 ligand and CD69. V was clipped by 4 bases and J by 0 bases, with 16 bases between them. Per germline, CDR1 LNHDA and CDR2 SQIVND (reference sequence). The CDR3 consists of 16 residues. The chain recombines TRBV19 with TRBJ2-7; perhaps TRBD1 as D (6 bases). The sequenced sample was CD4+ T cells sorted from PBMCs after roughly 18-hour stimulation, obtained from a patient who received antiretroviral therapy. The source is an adult man with HIV who was CMV-seropositive. The CDR3 sequence: CASSTAGTFSSYEQYF. For the CDR3, the DNA is TGTGCCAGTAGTACCGCCGGGACATTCAGCTCCTACGAGCAGTACTTC.